This T cell receptor beta chain was found in a study of T cell responses to AZD1222 COVID-19 vaccine. TCRdb's table, derived via immunoSEQ multiplex PCR, lists solely in-frame clones and lacks some. In the table there are approximately 85,000 clones, 65% to 90% of which are singletons. The input for sequencing was peripheral blood, taken on day 0 of AZD1222 vaccination. The TCR sequence derives from an adult in good health.

CDR3 DNA sequence: TGTGCCAGCTCACCCCCGGGGGGCTCAGATACGCAGTATTTT. Protein product: CASSPPGGSDTQYF. The genes are TRBV18 and TRBJ2-3, with D tentatively TRBD2 (7 bases). Trimming removed 3 bases from V and 4 bases from J, with 11 bases in between. The CDR3 runs 14 residues. Germline values: CDR1 KGHSH, CDR2 LQKENI.